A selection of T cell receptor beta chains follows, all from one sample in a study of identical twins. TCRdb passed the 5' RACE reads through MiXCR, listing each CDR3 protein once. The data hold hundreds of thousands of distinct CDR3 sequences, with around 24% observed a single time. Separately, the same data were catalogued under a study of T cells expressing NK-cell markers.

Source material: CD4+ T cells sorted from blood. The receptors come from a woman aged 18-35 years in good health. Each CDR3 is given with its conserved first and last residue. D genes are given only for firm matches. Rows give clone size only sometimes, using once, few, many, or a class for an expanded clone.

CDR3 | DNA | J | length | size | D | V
CSARDRTSLEPYNEQFF | TGCAGTGCTAGAGATCGAACCAGTTTAGAGCCCTACAATGAGCAGTTCTTC | TRBJ2-1 | 17 | NA | NA | TRBV20-1
CSVVYSYSTNEKLFF | TGCAGCGTTGTTTACAGTTATTCAACTAATGAAAAACTGTTTTTT | TRBJ1-4 | 15 | few | NA | TRBV29-1
CASSLAPSGGQETQYF | TGTGCCAGCAGCTTGGCCCCTAGCGGGGGACAAGAGACCCAGTACTTC | TRBJ2-5 | 16 | NA | TRBD2 | TRBV5-5
CATSRARVRGGELFF | TGTGCCACCAGCAGAGCGCGAGTTAGGGGCGGGGAGCTGTTTTTT | TRBJ2-2 | 15 | few | NA | TRBV15
CASSFRRPGANVLTF | TGTGCCAGCAGTTTCCGACGGCCTGGGGCCAACGTCCTGACTTTC | TRBJ2-6 | 15 | few | NA | TRBV12-3/TRBV12-4
CASSQDVFRGARSKETQYF | TGTGCCAGCAGCCAAGATGTTTTTCGGGGGGCAAGAAGCAAAGAGACCCAGTACTTC | TRBJ2-5 | 19 | few | NA | TRBV4-2
CASSFRDRVHEQYF | TGTGCCAGCAGCTTCCGGGACAGGGTCCACGAGCAGTACTTC | TRBJ2-7 | 14 | NA | TRBD1 | TRBV7-9
CASSLQAAAGTQYF | TGTGCCAGCAGTTTACAAGCGGCTGCGGGGACCCAGTACTTC | TRBJ2-5 | 14 | NA | NA | TRBV28
CASSTPATGGDTEAFF | TGTGCCAGCAGTACTCCGGCGACAGGGGGCGATACTGAAGCTTTCTTT | TRBJ1-1 | 16 | few | TRBD1 | TRBV12-3/TRBV12-4
CASSSGTPKRGYTF | TGTGCCAGCAGCTCCGGGACGCCAAAGAGAGGCTACACCTTC | TRBJ1-2 | 14 | NA | NA | TRBV6-2/TRBV6-3
CASSQRGSGGNEQFF | TGTGCCAGCAGCCAGCGTGGTAGCGGGGGGAATGAGCAGTTCTTC | TRBJ2-1 | 15 | many | TRBD2 | TRBV3-1
CASSQRSGDEQYF | TGTGCCAGCAGCCAAAGGTCCGGCGACGAGCAGTACTTC | TRBJ2-7 | 13 | NA | NA | TRBV3-1
CASSPFGRMNTEAFF | TGTGCCAGCAGCCCTTTCGGACGGATGAACACTGAAGCTTTCTTT | TRBJ1-1 | 15 | NA | NA | TRBV5-6
CSALDRPHTEAFF | TGCAGTGCTTTAGACAGGCCCCACACTGAAGCTTTCTTT | TRBJ1-1 | 13 | NA | NA | TRBV20-1
CSARSSGGWYTEAFF | TGCAGTGCTAGATCCTCAGGGGGTTGGTACACTGAAGCTTTCTTT | TRBJ1-1 | 15 | NA | TRBD1 | TRBV20-1
CASSYVWALHYGYTF | TGTGCCAGCAGCTACGTTTGGGCTCTTCACTATGGCTACACCTTC | TRBJ1-2 | 15 | few | NA | TRBV6-5
CASRTNTEAFF | TGTGCCAGCAGGACGAACACTGAAGCTTTCTTT | TRBJ1-1 | 11 | many | NA | TRBV12-3/TRBV12-4
CASSYTPPTGTGNTIYF | TGTGCCAGCAGTTACACCCCGCCGACAGGGACCGGAAACACCATATATTTT | TRBJ1-3 | 17 | few | TRBD1 | TRBV6-5
CASRIRDFKAFF | TGTGCCAGCAGGATTAGGGACTTCAAAGCTTTCTTT | TRBJ1-1 | 12 | NA | NA | TRBV12-3/TRBV12-4
CAISVGLSNEQFF | TGTGCCATCAGTGTAGGACTGTCCAATGAGCAGTTCTTC | TRBJ2-1 | 13 | NA | NA | TRBV10-3
CASSRAWNTGELFF | TGTGCCAGCTCCCGGGCCTGGAACACCGGGGAGCTGTTTTTT | TRBJ2-2 | 14 | few | NA | TRBV12-3/TRBV12-4
CASSQGRSSGSGQYF | TGTGCCAGCAGCCAAGGCCGGTCCTCGGGGAGTGGGCAGTATTTT | TRBJ2-3 | 15 | few | NA | TRBV3-1
CASSVVAGATGELFF | TGTGCCAGCAGCGTAGTCGCAGGGGCGACCGGGGAGCTGTTTTTT | TRBJ2-2 | 15 | few | NA | TRBV9
CASSQVSEGAPQFF | TGTGCCAGCAGCCAAGTTTCAGAGGGGGCTCCGCAGTTCTTC | TRBJ2-1 | 14 | NA | TRBD1 | TRBV4-2
CASSADRNSEKLFF | TGTGCCAGCAGCGCTGACAGAAACAGTGAAAAACTGTTTTTT | TRBJ1-4 | 14 | many | NA | TRBV7-8
CASSLVYEAFF | TGTGCCAGCAGCTTAGTGTATGAAGCTTTCTTT | TRBJ1-1 | 11 | NA | NA | TRBV7-2
CASKIPASGYNEQFF | TGTGCCAGCAAGATCCCGGCTAGCGGCTACAATGAGCAGTTCTTC | TRBJ2-1 | 15 | few | TRBD2 | TRBV27
CASSHRVSTGGGDGYTF | TGTGCCAGCAGTCATAGGGTTTCGACAGGGGGCGGCGATGGCTACACCTTC | TRBJ1-2 | 17 | few | TRBD1 | TRBV12-3/TRBV12-4
CASSPLASSLAETQYF | TGTGCCAGCAGCCCCCTAGCGTCCTCCCTCGCGGAGACCCAGTACTTC | TRBJ2-5 | 16 | once | NA | TRBV11-2
CAISAPAVSSYNEQFF | TGTGCCATCAGTGCCCCAGCGGTCAGCTCCTACAATGAGCAGTTCTTC | TRBJ2-1 | 16 | many | NA | TRBV10-3
CASSRKTGGEKLFF | TGTGCCAGCAGCCGGAAGACAGGAGGGGAAAAACTGTTTTTT | TRBJ1-4 | 14 | few | NA | TRBV3-1
CSSSFGSTNTEAFF | TGCAGCAGCAGCTTCGGCAGCACGAACACTGAAGCTTTCTTT | TRBJ1-1 | 14 | few | NA | TRBV5-1
CSAVGPGAGGPDTQYF | TGCAGTGCCGTAGGGCCTGGAGCGGGGGGCCCAGATACGCAGTATTTT | TRBJ2-3 | 16 | few | TRBD2 | TRBV20-1
CASSPGSWRLFF | TGTGCCAGCAGTCCGGGATCCTGGCGGCTGTTTTTT | TRBJ2-2 | 12 | many | NA | TRBV12-3/TRBV12-4
CSASMSYHPYNEQFF | TGCAGTGCTAGCATGTCATACCACCCCTACAATGAGCAGTTCTTC | TRBJ2-1 | 15 | few | NA | TRBV20-1
CSAGAQETQYF | TGCAGTGCGGGCGCCCAAGAGACCCAGTACTTC | TRBJ2-5 | 11 | few | NA | TRBV20-1
CAWSVDSDGGNEQFF | TGTGCCTGGAGTGTGGATAGCGACGGTGGCAATGAGCAGTTCTTC | TRBJ2-1 | 15 | NA | NA | TRBV30
CASSTRNQPQHF | TGTGCCAGCAGCACCCGCAATCAGCCCCAGCATTTT | TRBJ1-5 | 12 | NA | NA | TRBV12-3/TRBV12-4
CSVENSYEQYF | TGCAGCGTTGAAAACAGCTACGAGCAGTACTTC | TRBJ2-7 | 11 | few | NA | TRBV29-1
CSVGPLAGGTHEQYF | TGCAGCGTTGGCCCCCTCGCGGGAGGGACCCACGAGCAGTACTTC | TRBJ2-7 | 15 | NA | TRBD2 | TRBV29-1
CASSEYLQAEQFF | TGCGCCAGCAGTGAGTATCTACAGGCCGAGCAGTTCTTC | TRBJ2-1 | 13 | few | NA | TRBV10-1
CSARGRADEQFF | TGCAGTGCTAGAGGGAGAGCGGATGAGCAGTTCTTC | TRBJ2-1 | 12 | NA | NA | TRBV20-1
CASSPNQGTANEKLFF | TGTGCCAGCTCACCGAACCAGGGTACGGCTAATGAAAAACTGTTTTTT | TRBJ1-4 | 16 | NA | NA | TRBV18
CSATTGNNYGYTF | TGCAGTGCTACGACAGGGAACAACTATGGCTACACCTTC | TRBJ1-2 | 13 | few | TRBD1 | TRBV20-1
CSVRVSGANYGYTF | TGCAGTGTCCGCGTGTCAGGGGCTAACTATGGCTACACCTTC | TRBJ1-2 | 14 | NA | NA | TRBV20-1
CASSFSGRAGQYF | TGTGCCAGCAGCTTCTCCGGCAGGGCAGGGCAGTACTTC | TRBJ2-7 | 13 | NA | NA | TRBV7-2
CASSLQGQGAFF | TGCGCCAGCAGCTTGCAGGGACAGGGGGCTTTCTTT | TRBJ1-1 | 12 | NA | TRBD1 | TRBV5-1
CSVARGANVLTF | TGCAGCGTTGCAAGAGGGGCCAACGTCCTGACTTTC | TRBJ2-6 | 12 | NA | NA | TRBV29-1
CSVQGQDGYTF | TGCAGCGTTCAAGGGCAGGATGGCTACACCTTC | TRBJ1-2 | 11 | NA | NA | TRBV29-1
CASSVEGGPYNEQFF | TGTGCCAGCAGTGTGGAGGGGGGACCCTACAATGAGCAGTTCTTC | TRBJ2-1 | 15 | NA | NA | TRBV6-1